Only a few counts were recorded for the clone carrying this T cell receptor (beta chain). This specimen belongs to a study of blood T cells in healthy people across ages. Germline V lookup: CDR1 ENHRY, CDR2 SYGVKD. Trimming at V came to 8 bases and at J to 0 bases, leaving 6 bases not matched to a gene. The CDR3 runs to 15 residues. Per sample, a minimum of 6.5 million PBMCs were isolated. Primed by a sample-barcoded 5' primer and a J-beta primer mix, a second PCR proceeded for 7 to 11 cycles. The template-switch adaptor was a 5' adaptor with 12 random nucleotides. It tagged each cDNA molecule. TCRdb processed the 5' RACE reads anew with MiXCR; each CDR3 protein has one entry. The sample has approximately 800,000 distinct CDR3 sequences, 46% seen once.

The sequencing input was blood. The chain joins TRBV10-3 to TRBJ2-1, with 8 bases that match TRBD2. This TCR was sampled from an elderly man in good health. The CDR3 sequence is CAISSSGSSYNEQFF. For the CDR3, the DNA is TGTGCCATCTCCTCCAGCGGGAGCTCCTACAATGAGCAGTTCTTC.